The 8 T cell receptor beta chains below were found in one sample sequenced in a study of blood T cell repertoires in COVID-19. Assay: immunoSEQ multiplex PCR; the TCRdb copy retains only in-frame clones and omits some. Of roughly 160,000 clones in the sample, approximately 91% were seen once. The sample comprised peripheral blood. The origin of the receptors is a man aged 18 to 30 with acute or convalescent COVID-19.

The J gene is TRBJ1-6, the V gene TRBV10-1; D is uncertain. The germline V and J ends were trimmed by 3 bases and 8 bases, with 8 bases remaining between them. There are 13 residues in the CDR3. CDR1 is WNHNN, CDR2 SYGVQD, per germline (reference sequence). The CDR3 bases are TGCGCCAGCAGTGATGCGGCGGATTCACCCCTCCACTTT. Translation gives CASSDAADSPLHF.

The chain employs TRBV10-3 and TRBJ1-1; D is perhaps TRBD1 (5 bases). This CDR3 contains 13 residues. Germline V gene lookup returns CDR1 ENHRY and CDR2 SYGVKD. Trimming pared 4 bases from V and 1 base from J, leaving 7 bases between. As DNA, the CDR3 is TGTGCCATCAGTGTGGGGGGGAACACTGAAGCTTTCTTT. As protein: CAISVGGNTEAFF.

The rearrangement uses TRBV2 and TRBJ2-5; the match to TRBD1 covers 8 bases. The CDR3 is made up of 15 amino acids. J lost 2 bases, V lost 5 bases, and 7 bases had no gene match. Germline CDR1 reads SNHLY; CDR2 reads FYNNEI. The CDR3 region has the DNA TGTGCCAGCAGTAAAGGACAGGGAATTCAAGAGACCCAGTACTTC. Its translation is CASSKGQGIQETQYF.

The CDR3 sequence: CASSHGTGDQETQYF. CDR3 DNA sequence: TGCGCCAGCAGCCACGGGACAGGGGACCAAGAGACCCAGTACTTC. V gene TRBV5-1 combines with J gene TRBJ2-5, with 10 bases matching TRBD1. CDR1 and CDR2 (germline): SGHRS, YFSETQ. J lost 0 bases, V lost 4 bases, and 3 bases had no gene match. CDR3 size: 15 residues.

The rearrangement uses TRBV5-6 and TRBJ2-2; weak D call: TRBD1 (6 bases). Germline V CDR1 and CDR2: SGHDT, YYEEEE. The V and J ends lost 4 bases and 6 bases respectively, with 19 bases between them. The CDR3 has 16 amino acids. CDR3 in amino acids: CASSTDSHFPPGELFF. In DNA, the CDR3 is TGTGCCAGCAGCACGGACAGTCACTTCCCTCCCGGGGAGCTGTTTTTT.

This chain connects TRBV2 to TRBJ2-6; TRBD2 is a possible D gene (5 bases). V lost 6 bases to trimming and J lost 0 bases, with 6 bases between them. Germline CDR1 SNHLY, CDR2 FYNNEI. The CDR3 has 14 residues. DNA for the CDR3: TGTGCCAGCAGGGAGGACTCTGGGGCCAACGTCCTGACTTTC. Encoded protein: CASREDSGANVLTF.

The chain uses TRBV14 and TRBJ1-2; weak D call: TRBD1 (5 bases). From germline, CDR1 is SGHDN and CDR2 FVKESK. CDR3 length: 15 residues. V dropped 0 bases and J dropped 3 bases, with 11 bases sitting between them. The CDR3 nucleotides are TGTGCCAGCAGCCAAGAGTATGGGGACTACTATGGCTACACCTTC. It is translated as CASSQEYGDYYGYTF.

This chain links TRBV19 with TRBJ2-7, with 13 positions matching TRBD2. The CDR3 covers 16 residues. Per the germline V gene, CDR1 is LNHDA and CDR2 is SQIVND (reference sequence). J lost 5 bases, V lost 5 bases, and 9 bases had no gene match. The CDR3 DNA sequence: TGTGCCAGTAGTTGGGGACTAGCGGGATTACGAAACGAGCAGTACTTC. This gives the protein CASSWGLAGLRNEQYF. Full variable domain (rest looked up from reference TRBV19 and TRBJ2-7): DGGITQSPKYLFRKEGQNVTLSCEQNLNHDAMYWYRQDPGQGLRLIYYSQIVNDFQKGDIAEGYSVSREKKESFPLTVTSAQKNPTAFYLCASSWGLAGLRNEQYFGPGTRLTVT.